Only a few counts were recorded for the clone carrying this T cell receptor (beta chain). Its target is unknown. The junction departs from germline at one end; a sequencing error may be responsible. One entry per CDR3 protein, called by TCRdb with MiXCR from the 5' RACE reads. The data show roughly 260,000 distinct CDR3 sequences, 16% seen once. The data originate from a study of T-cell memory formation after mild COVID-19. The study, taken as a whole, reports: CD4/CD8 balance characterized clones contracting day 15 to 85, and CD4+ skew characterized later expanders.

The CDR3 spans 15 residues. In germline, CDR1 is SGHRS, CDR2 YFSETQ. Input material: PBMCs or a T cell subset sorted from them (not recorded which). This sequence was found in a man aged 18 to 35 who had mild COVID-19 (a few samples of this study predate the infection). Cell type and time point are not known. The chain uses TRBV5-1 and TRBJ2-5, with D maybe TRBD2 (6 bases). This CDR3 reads CAGSREAGGTLAQYF. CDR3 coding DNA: TGCGCCGGCAGCCGCGAGGCCGGCGGGACTCTGGCCCAGTACTTC.